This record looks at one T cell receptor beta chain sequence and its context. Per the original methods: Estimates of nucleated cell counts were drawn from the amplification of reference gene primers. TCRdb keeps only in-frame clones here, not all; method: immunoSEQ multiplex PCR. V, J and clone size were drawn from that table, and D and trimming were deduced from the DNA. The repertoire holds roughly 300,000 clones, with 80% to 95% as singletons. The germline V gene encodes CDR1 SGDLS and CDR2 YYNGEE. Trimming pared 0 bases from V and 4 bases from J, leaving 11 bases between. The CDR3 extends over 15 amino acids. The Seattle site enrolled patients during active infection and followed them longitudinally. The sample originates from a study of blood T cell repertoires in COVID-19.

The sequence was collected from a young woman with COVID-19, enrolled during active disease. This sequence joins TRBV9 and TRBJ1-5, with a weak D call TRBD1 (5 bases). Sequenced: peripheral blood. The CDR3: CASSVDGQGNQPQHF. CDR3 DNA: TGTGCCAGCAGCGTAGACGGCCAGGGAAATCAGCCCCAGCATTTT.